The rows below give T cell receptor beta chains drawn from one sample of a study of cytomegalovirus exposure and HLA in healthy donors. Using immunoSEQ multiplex PCR, the repertoire was profiled, and TCRdb retains in-frame clones only, with some absent. The sample lists roughly 170,000 clones, about three quarters seen once, with about 1.6% in the top ten. The sequencing input was PBMCs. Source of these receptors: a girl aged 5-17 years in good health and CMV-seronegative. Each CDR3 is given without its conserved first and last residue.

v_gene	j_gene	CDR3aa
TRBV2	TRBJ2-4	ASSPRSIQY
TRBV7-2	TRBJ1-2	ASSTAWRGGGYT
TRBV15	.	ATSTIAGGYEQY
TRBV30	TRBJ2-5	ALGGGPQETQY
TRBV29-1	TRBJ2-3	SVERQGGPDTQY
TRBV19	TRBJ1-6	ASSMRRPLNSPLH
TRBV5-1	TRBJ2-1	ASSLVATSGGDEQF
TRBV18	TRBJ2-7	ASSPTPGDSSYEQY
TRBV5-1	TRBJ1-5	ASSLEGQGTAQH
TRBV4-1	TRBJ2-2	ASSQVRGNTGELF
TRBV7-6	TRBJ2-2	ASSEVGHWNTGELF
TRBV5-1	TRBJ1-4	ASSWDRGLQTEKLF
TRBV7-9	TRBJ1-2	ASSLEQYYGYT
TRBV5-6	TRBJ2-3	ASSLSTTNHKDTQY
TRBV5-1	TRBJ1-3	ASSLRGGNTIY
TRBV27	TRBJ1-5	VSRSGVLSNQPQH
TRBV4-1	TRBJ2-7	ASSQADRDYEQY
TRBV9	TRBJ2-3	ASSVMTSADTQY
TRBV10-2	TRBJ2-5	ASSRDRWETQY
TRBV18	TRBJ2-7	ASSQSGLSSYEQY
TRBV10-1	TRBJ2-7	ARGDWTYEQY
TRBV4-2	TRBJ2-7	ASSNRDYEQY
TRBV29-1	TRBJ2-1	SVSPGLPYNEQF
TRBV5-6	TRBJ2-3	ASSHRGGWTDTQY
TRBV5-4	TRBJ1-5	ASSSETQGLQH
TRBV6-1	TRBJ2-4	ASSEAGQVAKNIQY
TRBV6-6	TRBJ1-2	ASSPGGEGGYT
TRBV5-6	TRBJ2-5	ASSLRRDQETQY
TRBV30	TRBJ1-4	ALTGQSNEKLF
TRBV5-1	TRBJ2-3	ASSLVGTADTQY
TRBV2	TRBJ2-2	ASSDLAKNTGELF
TRBV6-1	TRBJ1-5	ASSGQTGARDNQPQH
TRBV7-2	TRBJ2-7	ASSLERGGAHEQY
TRBV27	TRBJ2-6	ASSPEYGANVLT
TRBV10-2	TRBJ2-1	ASKGEGGSF
TRBV19	TRBJ2-5	ASSIGGDETQY
TRBV21-1	TRBJ1-1	ASSPRGGTRIMNTEAF
TRBV30	TRBJ1-2	AWRRWDSTNYGYT
TRBV5-1	TRBJ2-7	ASSLGREGEQY
TRBV7-2	TRBJ2-5	ASSFWRPPLEETQY
TRBV18	TRBJ2-3	ASSPQAADTQY
TRBV4-1	TRBJ2-7	ASSPTLRPYEQY
TRBV7-7	TRBJ2-5	ASSPRTGTVGETQY
TRBV11-2	TRBJ1-5	ASSLRGSGQPQH
TRBV14	TRBJ1-6	ASNHRGLYNSPLH
TRBV18	TRBJ2-3	ASSPLAGGTDTQY
TRBV30	TRBJ2-5	AWSGYSGGGKTQY
TRBV6-1	TRBJ1-3	ASSEELTDSGNTIY
TRBV4-1	TRBJ1-1	ASSQEGTGADEAF
TRBV18	TRBJ1-3	ASSPQGVAGNTIY
TRBV28	TRBJ1-1	ASSLDSITEAF